One sample yielded the 5 T cell receptor beta chains listed below, sequenced in a study of regulatory T cells in long-lasting Graves disease. Investigators prepared the TCR beta libraries by applying iRepertoire HTBI primers and Arm-PCR of CDR3 regions. A single record per CDR3 protein comes from TCRdb applying MiXCR to the multiplex PCR reads. The repertoire consists of about 430,000 distinct CDR3 sequences, with under 25% occurring once and the leading ten covering 13% to 15%. Regarding time point: persistent/refractory GD, antithyroid drugs over 5 years with positive TRAb. Scientists built the TCR library using RNA that was extracted from PBMCs. This specimen consisted of peripheral blood mononuclear cells (PBMCs), obtained when the disease was refractory, from a patient treated with antithyroid drugs. All receptors derive from a female donor with Graves disease.

This clonotype was counted at least ten times. The J gene is TRBJ2-6, the V gene TRBV28; no clear D gene. The V end lost 5 bases, the J end lost 1 base, and 3 bases lay between the germline ends. This CDR3 is built from 13 residues. Germline lookup yields CDR1 MDHEN and CDR2 SYDVKM. For the CDR3, the DNA is TGTGCCAGCAGTGGGTCTGGGGCCAACGTCCTGACTTTC. Its protein is CASSGSGANVLTF.

This clonotype was picked up a small number of times. The rearrangement links TRBV7-9 to TRBJ2-7, with 8 nucleotides matching TRBD2. The CDR3 spans 17 residues. Germline V gives CDR1 SEHNR, CDR2 FQNEAQ (reference sequence). V was clipped by 4 bases and J by 7 bases; unmatched bases: 18. This CDR3 is CASSSTGSASGRREQYF. The CDR3 coding sequence is TGTGCCAGCAGCTCCACAGGGTCGGCAAGCGGGAGACGAGAGCAGTACTTC.

This clonotype was observed a handful of times. The chain joins TRBV7-9 to TRBJ1-1; a weak D match, TRBD1 (5 bases). There are 15 residues in the CDR3. V lost 7 bases, J lost 3 bases, and 18 bases lay in between. Germline V lookup: CDR1 SEHNR, CDR2 FQNEAQ (reference sequence). The CDR3 nucleotides read TGTGCCAGCACAAAGCCGGACACGGGGGACACTGAAGCTTTCTTT. This encodes CASTKPDTGDTEAFF.

This clonotype was seen a few times. J is TRBJ2-7 and V is TRBV5-1; tentative D call: TRBD2 (5 bases). Deletions cut 4 bases from V and 0 bases from J, with 14 bases between. In germline, CDR1 is SGHRS, CDR2 YFSETQ. The CDR3 contains 15 residues. Here the CDR3 DNA reads TGCGCCAGCAGCCGTGATGGACTCAACTCCTACGAGCAGTACTTC. Its protein is CASSRDGLNSYEQYF.

There are many counts of this clonotype. The chain combines TRBV29-1 with TRBJ2-3; D is possibly TRBD1 (6 bases). Trimming removed 0 bases from V and 0 bases from J, with 13 bases in between. This CDR3 spans 16 amino acids. Germline loops: CDR1 SQVTM, CDR2 ANQGSEA. The CDR3 sequence is CSVEDWAGVSTDTQYF. In DNA, the CDR3 is TGCAGCGTTGAAGATTGGGCAGGGGTCAGCACAGATACGCAGTATTTT.